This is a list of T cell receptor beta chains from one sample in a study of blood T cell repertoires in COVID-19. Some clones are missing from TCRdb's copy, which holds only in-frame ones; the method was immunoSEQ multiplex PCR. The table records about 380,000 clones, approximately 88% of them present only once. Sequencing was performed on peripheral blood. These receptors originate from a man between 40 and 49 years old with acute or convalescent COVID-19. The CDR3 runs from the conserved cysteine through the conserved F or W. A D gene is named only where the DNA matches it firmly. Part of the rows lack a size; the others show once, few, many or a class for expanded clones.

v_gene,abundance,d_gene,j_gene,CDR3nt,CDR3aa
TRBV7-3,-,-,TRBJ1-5,TGTGCCAGCAGAGGAAATACAGGCCAGCCCCAGCATTTT,CASRGNTGQPQHF
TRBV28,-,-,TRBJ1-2,TGTGCCAGCAGTTACAGGGTCGGCTATGGCTACACCTTC,CASSYRVGYGYTF
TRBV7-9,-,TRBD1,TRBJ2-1,TGTGCCAGCAGCCGACTACGGATAGACAGGGTCTCCTACAATGAGCAGTTCTTC,CASSRLRIDRVSYNEQFF
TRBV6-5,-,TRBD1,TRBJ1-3,TGTGCCACCTCGAGACAGGGGTCTGGAAACACCATATATTTT,CATSRQGSGNTIYF
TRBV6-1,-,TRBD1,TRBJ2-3,TGTGCCAGCAGTGAACTGGGACAGCCCACAGATACGCAGTATTTT,CASSELGQPTDTQYF
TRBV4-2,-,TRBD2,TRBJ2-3,TGTGCCAGCAGCCAACAGACTGGGACTAGCGGGGAATTAGATACGCAGTATTTT,CASSQQTGTSGELDTQYF
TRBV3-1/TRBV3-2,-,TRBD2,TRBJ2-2,TGTGCCAGCAGCCAAGTCCTGGCGGGAGGGTGGATGGTCACCGGGGAGCTGTTTTTT,CASSQVLAGGWMVTGELFF
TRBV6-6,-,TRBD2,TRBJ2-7,TGTGCCAGCAGGACTAGCGGGACCTCCTACGAGCAGTACTTC,CASRTSGTSYEQYF
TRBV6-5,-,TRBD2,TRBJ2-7,TGTGCCAGCAGGCGGGGGGGTGTGGACGAGCAGTACTTC,CASRRGGVDEQYF
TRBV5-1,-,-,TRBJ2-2,TGCGCCAGCAGCTTTATAGCTAGGAGTTTAGACACCGGGGAGCTGTTTTTT,CASSFIARSLDTGELFF
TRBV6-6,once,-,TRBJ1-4,TGTGCCAGCAGCCCACACGGGGGGGAGTTGGAAAAACTGTTTTTT,CASSPHGGELEKLFF
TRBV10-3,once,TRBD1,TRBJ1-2,TGTGCCATCAGACCCGGGACAGGAGCTAACTATGGCTACACCTTC,CAIRPGTGANYGYTF
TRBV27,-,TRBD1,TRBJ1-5,TGTGCCAGCAGTTTTTACACAGGGGCGGGACAGCCCCAGCATTTT,CASSFYTGAGQPQHF
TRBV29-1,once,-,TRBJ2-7,TGCAGCGTTGGGACTACCGAAGGTTACGAGCAGTACTTC,CSVGTTEGYEQYF
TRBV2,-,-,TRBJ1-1,TGTGCCAGCGACAGGAACACTGAAGCTTTCTTT,CASDRNTEAFF
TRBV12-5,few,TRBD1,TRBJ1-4,TGTGCTAGTGCCAAAACGGGACAGGGTTGGGAAAAACTGTTTTTT,CASAKTGQGWEKLFF
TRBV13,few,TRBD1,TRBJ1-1,TGTGCCAGCAGCTTTTCAGGCAGGGGGTACATGAACACTGAAGCTTTCTTT,CASSFSGRGYMNTEAFF
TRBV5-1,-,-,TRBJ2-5,TGCGCCAGCAGCCCGCGTATGGGGGCGGGGGCAGGGACCCAGTACTTC,CASSPRMGAGAGTQYF
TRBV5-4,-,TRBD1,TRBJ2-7,TGTGCCAGCAGCTTGGACCCGGGACAGGGTCCCTACGAGCAGTACTTC,CASSLDPGQGPYEQYF
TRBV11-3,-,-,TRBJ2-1,TGTGCCAGCAGCTCAGAGGGGGGTCATGAGCAGTTCTTC,CASSSEGGHEQFF
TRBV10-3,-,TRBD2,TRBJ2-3,TGTGCCATCACGGTCAGCGGGGGATTCACAGATACGCAGTATTTT,CAITVSGGFTDTQYF
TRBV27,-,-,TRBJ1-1,TGTGCCAGCAGTTCCTATACTGAGATGAACACTGAAGCTTTCTTT,CASSSYTEMNTEAFF
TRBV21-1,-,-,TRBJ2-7,TGTGCCAGCAGCAAGGGGGGACTACCCTCGCGAGACGAGCAGTACTTC,CASSKGGLPSRDEQYF
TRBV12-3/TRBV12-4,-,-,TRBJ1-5,TGTGCCAGCACCTCAACCGGGCAGCCCCAGCATTTT,CASTSTGQPQHF
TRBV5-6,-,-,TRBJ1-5,TGTGCCAGCAGCTCCCTTAGGTCGAGGGATGGCAATCAGCCCCAGCATTTT,CASSSLRSRDGNQPQHF
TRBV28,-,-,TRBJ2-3,TGTGCCAGCAGTTTTCTTGGGGGCACACGTACGCAGTATTTT,CASSFLGGTRTQYF
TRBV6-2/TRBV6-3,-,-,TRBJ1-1,TGTGCCAGCAGTTCACAGCATCGGGGGTTACCACCTGAAGCTTTCTTT,CASSSQHRGLPPEAFF